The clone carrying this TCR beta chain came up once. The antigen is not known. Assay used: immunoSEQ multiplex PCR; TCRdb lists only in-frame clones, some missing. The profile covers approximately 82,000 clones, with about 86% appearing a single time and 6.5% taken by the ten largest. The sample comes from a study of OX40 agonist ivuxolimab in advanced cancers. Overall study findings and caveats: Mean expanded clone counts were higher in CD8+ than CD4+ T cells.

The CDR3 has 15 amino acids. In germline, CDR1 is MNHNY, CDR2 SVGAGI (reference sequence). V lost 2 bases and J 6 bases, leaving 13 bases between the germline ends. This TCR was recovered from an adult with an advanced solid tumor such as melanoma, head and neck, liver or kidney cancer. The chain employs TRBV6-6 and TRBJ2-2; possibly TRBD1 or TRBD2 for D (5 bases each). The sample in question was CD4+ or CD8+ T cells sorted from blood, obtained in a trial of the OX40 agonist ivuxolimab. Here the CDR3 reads CASSYGRDVPGELFF. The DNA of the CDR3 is TGTGCCAGCAGTTACGGACGGGACGTTCCCGGGGAGCTGTTTTTT.